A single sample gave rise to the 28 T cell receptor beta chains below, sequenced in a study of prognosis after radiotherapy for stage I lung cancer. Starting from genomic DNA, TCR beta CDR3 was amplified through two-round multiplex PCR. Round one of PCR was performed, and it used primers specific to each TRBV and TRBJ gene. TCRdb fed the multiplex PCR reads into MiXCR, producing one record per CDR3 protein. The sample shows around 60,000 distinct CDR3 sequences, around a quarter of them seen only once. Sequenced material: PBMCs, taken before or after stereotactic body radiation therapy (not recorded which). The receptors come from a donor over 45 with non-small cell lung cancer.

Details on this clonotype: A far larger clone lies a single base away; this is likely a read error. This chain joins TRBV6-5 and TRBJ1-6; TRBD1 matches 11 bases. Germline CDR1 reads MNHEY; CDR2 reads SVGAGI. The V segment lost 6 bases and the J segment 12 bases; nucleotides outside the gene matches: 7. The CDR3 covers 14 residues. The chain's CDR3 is CASRLDRGLLPLHF. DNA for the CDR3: TGTGCCAGCAGGCTGGACAGGGGGCTTTTACCCCTCCACTTT.

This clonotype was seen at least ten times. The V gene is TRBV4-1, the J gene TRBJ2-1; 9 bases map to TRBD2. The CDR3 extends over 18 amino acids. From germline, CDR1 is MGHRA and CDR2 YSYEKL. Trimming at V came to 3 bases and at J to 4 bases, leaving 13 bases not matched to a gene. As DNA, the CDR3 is TGCGCCAGCAGCCAGCGGGGACAGCGGGGGGCGTTATACAATGAGCAGTTCTTC. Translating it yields CASSQRGQRGALYNEQFF.

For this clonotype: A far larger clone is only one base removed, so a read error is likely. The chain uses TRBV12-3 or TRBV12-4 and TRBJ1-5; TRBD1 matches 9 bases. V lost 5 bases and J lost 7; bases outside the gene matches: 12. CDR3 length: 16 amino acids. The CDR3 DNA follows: TGTGCCAGCAGTGATTCGGGACAGGGTTATATGCAGCCCCAGCATTTT. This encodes CASSDSGQGYMQPQHF.

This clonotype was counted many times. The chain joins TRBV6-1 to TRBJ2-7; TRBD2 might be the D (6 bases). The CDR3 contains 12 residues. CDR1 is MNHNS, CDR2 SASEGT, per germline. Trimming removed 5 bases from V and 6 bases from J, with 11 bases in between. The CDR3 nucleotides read TGTGCCAGCAGTAAGGAGGGAACCGAGCAGTACTTC. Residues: CASSKEGTEQYF.

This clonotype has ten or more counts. CDR3 region: CATSDLGGLGTGELFF. DNA for the CDR3: TGTGCCACCAGTGATTTGGGGGGGCTAGGGACCGGGGAGCTGTTTTTT. This chain joins TRBV24-1 and TRBJ2-2, with D perhaps given as TRBD1 or TRBD2 (6 bases each). The V and J ends lost 0 bases and 5 bases respectively, with 12 bases between them. CDR1 KGHDR and CDR2 SFDVKD come from the germline V gene. This CDR3 region has 16 residues.

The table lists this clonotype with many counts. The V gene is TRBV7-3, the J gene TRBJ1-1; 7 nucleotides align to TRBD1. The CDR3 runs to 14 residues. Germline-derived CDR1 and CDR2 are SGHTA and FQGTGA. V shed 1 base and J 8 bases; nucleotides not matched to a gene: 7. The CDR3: CASSLRQGGGEAFF. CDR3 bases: TGTGCCAGCAGCTTAAGACAGGGAGGGGGAGAAGCTTTCTTT.

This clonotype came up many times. The CDR3 loop is CASTLTGAGGSGYTF. CDR3 DNA sequence: TGTGCCAGCACCCTAACCGGGGCAGGGGGCTCTGGCTACACCTTC. The chain recombines TRBV7-9 with TRBJ1-2; TRBD1 matches 8 bases. The CDR3 is 15 amino acids. The germline gives CDR1 SEHNR, CDR2 FQNEAQ (reference sequence). V shed 7 bases and J 7 bases; nucleotides not matched to a gene: 14.

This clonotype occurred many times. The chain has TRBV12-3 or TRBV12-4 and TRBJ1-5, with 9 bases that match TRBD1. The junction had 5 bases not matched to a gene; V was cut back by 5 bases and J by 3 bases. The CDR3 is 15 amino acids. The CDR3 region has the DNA TGTGCCAGCAGTCCCTGGACAGGGGACAATCAGCCCCAGCATTTT. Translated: CASSPWTGDNQPQHF.

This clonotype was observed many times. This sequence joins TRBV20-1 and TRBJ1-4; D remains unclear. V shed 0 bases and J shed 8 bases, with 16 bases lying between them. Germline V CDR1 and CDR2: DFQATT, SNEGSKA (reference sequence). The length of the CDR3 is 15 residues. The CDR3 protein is CSARDTGGLGEKLFF. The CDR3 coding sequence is TGCAGTGCTAGAGATACGGGCGGGCTCGGGGAAAAACTGTTTTTT.

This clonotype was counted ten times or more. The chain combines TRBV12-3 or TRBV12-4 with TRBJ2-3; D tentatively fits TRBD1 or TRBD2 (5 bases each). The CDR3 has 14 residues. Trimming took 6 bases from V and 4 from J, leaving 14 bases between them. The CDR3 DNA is TGTGCCAGCAGCCTCCTTCGGGGCTCAGATACGCAGTATTTT. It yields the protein CASSLLRGSDTQYF.

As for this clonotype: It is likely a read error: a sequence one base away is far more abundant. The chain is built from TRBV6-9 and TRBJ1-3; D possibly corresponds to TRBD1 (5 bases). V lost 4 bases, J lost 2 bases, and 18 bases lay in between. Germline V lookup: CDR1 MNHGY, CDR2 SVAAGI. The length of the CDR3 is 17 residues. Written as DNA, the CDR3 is TGTGCCAGCAGTTCCAACCCCGGGACTAACCCTGGAAACACCATATATTTT. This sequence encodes CASSSNPGTNPGNTIYF.

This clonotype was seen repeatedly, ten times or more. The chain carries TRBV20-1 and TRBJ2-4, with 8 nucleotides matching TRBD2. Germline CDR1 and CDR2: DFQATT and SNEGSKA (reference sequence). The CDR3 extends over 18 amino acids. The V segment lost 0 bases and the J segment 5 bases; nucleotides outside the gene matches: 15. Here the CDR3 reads CSARDARVASGRENIQYF. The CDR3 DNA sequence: TGCAGTGCTAGAGATGCTAGGGTGGCTAGCGGGCGGGAAAACATTCAGTACTTC.

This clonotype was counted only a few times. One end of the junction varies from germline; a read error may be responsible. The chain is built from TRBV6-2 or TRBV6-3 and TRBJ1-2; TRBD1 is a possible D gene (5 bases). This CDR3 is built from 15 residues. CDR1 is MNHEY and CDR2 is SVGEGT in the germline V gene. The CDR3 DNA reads TGTGCCAGCAGGGAGTCGACAGTCTCCGGCTATGGCTACGCCTTC. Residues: CASRESTVSGYGYAF.

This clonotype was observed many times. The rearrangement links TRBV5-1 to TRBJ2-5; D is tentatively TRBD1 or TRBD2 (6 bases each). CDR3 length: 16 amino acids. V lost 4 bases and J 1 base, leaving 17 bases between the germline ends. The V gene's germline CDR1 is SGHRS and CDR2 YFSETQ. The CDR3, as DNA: TGCGCCAGCAGCAAAGGGGGGAATCCAACCCAAGAGACCCAGTACTTC. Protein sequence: CASSKGGNPTQETQYF.

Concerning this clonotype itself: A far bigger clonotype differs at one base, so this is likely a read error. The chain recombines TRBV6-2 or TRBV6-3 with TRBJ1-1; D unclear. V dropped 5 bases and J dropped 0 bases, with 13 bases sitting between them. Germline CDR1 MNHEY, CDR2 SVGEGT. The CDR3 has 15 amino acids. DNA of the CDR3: TGTGCCAGCAGTCTCCTGAGGGATGTGAACACTGAAGCTTTCTTT. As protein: CASSLLRDVNTEAFF.

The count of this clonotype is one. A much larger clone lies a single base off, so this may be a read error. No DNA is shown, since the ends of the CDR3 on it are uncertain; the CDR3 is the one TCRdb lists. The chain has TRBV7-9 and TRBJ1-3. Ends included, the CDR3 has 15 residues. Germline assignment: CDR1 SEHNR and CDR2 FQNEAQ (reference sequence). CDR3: CASSTVVGSGNTKYF.

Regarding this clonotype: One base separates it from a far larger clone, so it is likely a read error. This CDR3 is CASSSTGDLSVEQYF. DNA for the CDR3: TGTGCCAGCAGTTCCACAGGGGATCTTTCCGTCGAGCAGTACTTC. The chain combines TRBV6-9 with TRBJ2-7, with 7 nucleotides matching TRBD1. V dropped 4 bases and J dropped 6; count of bases not matched to a gene: 12. The CDR3 has 15 residues. Germline V gene lookup returns CDR1 MNHGY and CDR2 SVAAGI.

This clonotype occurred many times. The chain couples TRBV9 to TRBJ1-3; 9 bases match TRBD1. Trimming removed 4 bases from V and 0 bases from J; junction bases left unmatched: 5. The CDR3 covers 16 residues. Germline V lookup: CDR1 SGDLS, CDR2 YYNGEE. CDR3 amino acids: CASSRRQGGSGNTIYF. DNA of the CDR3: TGTGCCAGCAGCCGAAGACAGGGGGGCTCTGGAAACACCATATATTTT.

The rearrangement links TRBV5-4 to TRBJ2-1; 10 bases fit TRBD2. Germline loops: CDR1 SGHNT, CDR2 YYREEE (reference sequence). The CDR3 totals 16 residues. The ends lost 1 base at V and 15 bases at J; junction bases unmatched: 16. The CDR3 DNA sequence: TGTGCCAGCAGCTTGACGCTAGCGGGGGCCCGAGGCTTTCCGTTCTTC. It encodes CASSLTLAGARGFPFF.

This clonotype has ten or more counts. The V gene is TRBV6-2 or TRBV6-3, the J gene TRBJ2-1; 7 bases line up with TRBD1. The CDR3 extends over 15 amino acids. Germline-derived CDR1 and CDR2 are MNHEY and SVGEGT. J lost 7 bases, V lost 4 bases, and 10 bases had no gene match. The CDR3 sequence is CASSFPGEGANEQFF. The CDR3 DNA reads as TGTGCCAGCAGTTTCCCCGGCGAGGGGGCGAATGAGCAGTTCTTC.

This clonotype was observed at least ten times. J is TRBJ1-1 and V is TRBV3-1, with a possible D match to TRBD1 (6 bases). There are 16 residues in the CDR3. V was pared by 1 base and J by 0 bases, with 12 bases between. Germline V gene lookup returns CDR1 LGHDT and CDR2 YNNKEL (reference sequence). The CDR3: CASSQARQAMNTEAFF. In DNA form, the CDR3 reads TGTGCCAGCAGCCAAGCCCGACAGGCTATGAACACTGAAGCTTTCTTT.

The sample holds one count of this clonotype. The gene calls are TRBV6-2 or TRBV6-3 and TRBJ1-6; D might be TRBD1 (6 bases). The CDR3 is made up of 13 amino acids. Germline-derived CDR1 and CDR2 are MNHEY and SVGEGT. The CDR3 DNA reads TGTGCAACGGCTGGGCAGGGGCCTTCACCCCTCCACTTT. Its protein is CATAGQGPSPLHF.

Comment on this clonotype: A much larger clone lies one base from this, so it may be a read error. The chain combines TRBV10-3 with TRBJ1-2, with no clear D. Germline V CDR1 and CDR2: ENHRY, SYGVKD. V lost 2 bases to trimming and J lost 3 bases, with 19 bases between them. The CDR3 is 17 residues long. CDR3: CAISETGYDTQDYGYTF. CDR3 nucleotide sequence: TGTGCCATCAGTGAGACGGGGTACGATACCCAGGACTATGGCTACACCTTC.

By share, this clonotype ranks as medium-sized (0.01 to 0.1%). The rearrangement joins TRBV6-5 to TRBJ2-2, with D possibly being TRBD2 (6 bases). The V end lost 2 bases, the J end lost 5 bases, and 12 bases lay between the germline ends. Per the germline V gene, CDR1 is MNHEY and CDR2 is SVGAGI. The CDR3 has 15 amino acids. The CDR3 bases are TGTGCCAGCAGTTACCAGCCCCGGGGGACCGGGGAGCTGTTTTTT. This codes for CASSYQPRGTGELFF.

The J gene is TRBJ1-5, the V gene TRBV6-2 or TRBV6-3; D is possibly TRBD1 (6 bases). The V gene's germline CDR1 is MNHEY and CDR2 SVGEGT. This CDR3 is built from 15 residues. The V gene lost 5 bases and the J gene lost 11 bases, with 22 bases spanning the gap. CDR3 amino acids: CASSVFAGVQETQHF. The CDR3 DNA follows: TGTGCCAGCAGTGTATTTGCAGGGGTCCAAGAGACCCAGCATTTT.

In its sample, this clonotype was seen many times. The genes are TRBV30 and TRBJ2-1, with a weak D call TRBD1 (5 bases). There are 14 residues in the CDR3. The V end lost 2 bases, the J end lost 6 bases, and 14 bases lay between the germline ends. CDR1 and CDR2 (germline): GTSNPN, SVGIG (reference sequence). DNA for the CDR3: TGTGCCTGGAGTCAGGGAAACTATCCCAATGAGCAGTTCTTC. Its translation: CAWSQGNYPNEQFF.

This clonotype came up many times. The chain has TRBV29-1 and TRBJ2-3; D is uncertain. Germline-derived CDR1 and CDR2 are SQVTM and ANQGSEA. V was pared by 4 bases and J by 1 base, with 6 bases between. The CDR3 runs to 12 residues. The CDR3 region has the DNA TGCAGCGTTGTTAGTCGCACAGATACGCAGTATTTT. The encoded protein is CSVVSRTDTQYF.

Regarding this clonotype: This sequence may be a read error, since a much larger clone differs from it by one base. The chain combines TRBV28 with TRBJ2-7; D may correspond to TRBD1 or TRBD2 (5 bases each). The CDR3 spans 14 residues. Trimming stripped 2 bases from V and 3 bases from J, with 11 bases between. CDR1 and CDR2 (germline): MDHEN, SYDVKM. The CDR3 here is CASSLARGVYEQYF. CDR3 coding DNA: TGTGCCAGCAGTTTAGCTAGAGGGGTCTACGAGCAGTACTTC.